This passage covers 24 T cell receptor beta chains from one sample sequenced in a study of blood T cell repertoires in COVID-19. Clones were read by immunoSEQ multiplex PCR, and TCRdb kept only the in-frame ones, dropping some. The data contain roughly 150,000 clones, about nine tenths of them singletons. The sample comprised PBMCs or T cells enriched from blood (not recorded which). All receptors derive from a man aged 50 or older who had recovered from COVID-19.

DNA for the CDR3: TGTGCCAGCATGTTGATAGGGGGTGGTGGCTACACCTTC. Its protein is CASMLIGGGGYTF. This chain connects TRBV2 to TRBJ1-2, with TRBD1 as a possible D gene (6 bases). Germline values: CDR1 SNHLY, CDR2 FYNNEI. The CDR3 contains 13 residues. The V gene lost 7 bases and the J gene lost 7 bases, with 16 bases spanning the gap.

The chain recombines TRBV30 with TRBJ2-4; the D is unclear. Germline V gene lookup returns CDR1 GTSNPN and CDR2 SVGIG (reference sequence). The CDR3 has 12 amino acids. V lost 0 bases and J lost 6, with 6 bases in between. The CDR3 coding sequence is TGTGCCTGGAGTGTTGGGCCAAACATTCAGTACTTC. Its translation: CAWSVGPNIQYF. Supplemented by reference TRBV30 and TRBJ2-4, the full variable domain reads SQTIHQWPATLVQPVGSPLSLECTVEGTSNPNLYWYRQAAGRGLQLLFYSVGIGQISSEVPQNLSASRPQDRQFILSSKKLLLSDSGFYLCAWSVGPNIQYFGAGTRLSVL.

This clone was detected only once. The chain is built from TRBV28 and TRBJ1-5, with 9 positions matching TRBD1. The V gene end was trimmed by 2 bases and the J gene end by 1 base; junction bases not matched to a gene: 3. Per germline, CDR1 MDHEN and CDR2 SYDVKM. This CDR3 is built from 16 residues. The CDR3 protein is CASSLAGTGSNQPQHF. The CDR3 region has the DNA TGTGCCAGCAGTTTAGCCGGGACAGGGAGCAATCAGCCCCAGCATTTT.

In DNA, the CDR3 is TGTGCCAGTAGTATGGGGGCCCTAGCGGGAGGGACCGCGAACACCGGGGAGCTGTTTTTT. It is translated as CASSMGALAGGTANTGELFF. The rearrangement links TRBV19 to TRBJ2-2, with 12 bases matching TRBD2. Trimming took 3 bases from V and 0 from J; bases not matched to a gene: 11. CDR1 is LNHDA, CDR2 SQIVND, per germline (reference sequence). The CDR3 totals 20 residues.

The chain links TRBV18 to TRBJ2-1, with 8 bases matching TRBD1. With 2 bases clipped from V and 6 bases from J, the junction kept 9 bases outside the gene matches. Germline loops: CDR1 KGHSH, CDR2 LQKENI. CDR3 length: 16 residues. The CDR3 nucleotides read TGTGCCAGCTCACCAACCATCGGACAGGGAGTCAATGAGCAGTTCTTC. It yields the protein CASSPTIGQGVNEQFF.

The J gene is TRBJ1-2, the V gene TRBV5-4, with 8 bases aligning to TRBD1. Trimming took 5 bases from V and 8 from J; bases not matched to a gene: 14. This CDR3 is 15 amino acids long. Germline V lookup: CDR1 SGHNT, CDR2 YYREEE (reference sequence). The CDR3 protein is CASRPIPGGFYGYTF. For the CDR3, the DNA is TGTGCCAGCAGGCCTATCCCAGGGGGCTTTTACGGCTACACCTTC.

The rearrangement uses TRBV18 and TRBJ1-1, with 7 bases that match TRBD1. The CDR3 has 15 residues. Trimming cost V 4 bases and J 4 bases; bases outside gene matches: 9. CDR1 KGHSH and CDR2 LQKENI come from the germline V gene. The CDR3 DNA is TGTGCCAGCTCACAACAGACAGGGATCGGCACTGAAGCTTTCTTT. It is translated as CASSQQTGIGTEAFF.

In this sample, this clone turned up a few times. The gene calls are TRBV18 and TRBJ1-1; 7 bases are a match to TRBD1. CDR3 size: 15 residues. V lost 4 bases and J lost 4; bases outside the gene matches: 9. Germline CDR1 and CDR2: KGHSH and LQKENI. The CDR3 is CASSQGQVRFTEAFF. CDR3 bases: TGTGCCAGCTCACAAGGACAGGTTCGTTTCACTGAAGCTTTCTTT. Using reference TRBV18 and TRBJ1-1 for the parts outside the CDR3, the full variable domain is NAGVMQNPRHLVRRRGQEARLRCSPMKGHSHVYWYRQLPEEGLKFMVYLQKENIIDESGMPKERFSAEFPKEGPSILRIQQVVRGDSAAYFCASSQGQVRFTEAFFGQGTRLTVV.

The V and J genes are TRBV5-5 and TRBJ2-3; no firm D call. Trimming left V 1 base short and J 4 bases short, with 4 bases between. Germline V CDR1 and CDR2: SGHKS, YYEKEE (reference sequence). The CDR3 sequence is 12 residues long. Written as DNA, the CDR3 is TGTGCCAGCAGCTTGATATCAGATACGCAGTATTTT. Translation: CASSLISDTQYF.

The chain uses TRBV11-3 and TRBJ1-4; D ambiguous. Trimming pared 3 bases from V and 0 bases from J, leaving 5 bases between. Germline assignment: CDR1 SGHNT and CDR2 YENEEA. This CDR3 comprises 14 residues. In nucleotides, the CDR3 is TGTGCCAGCAGCTTGGGCCCAACTAATGAAAAACTGTTTTTT. It is translated as CASSLGPTNEKLFF.

V usage is TRBV7-9 and J usage is TRBJ2-5; TRBD2 matches 7 bases. The CDR3 spans 14 residues. The V segment lost 2 bases and the J segment 4 bases; nucleotides outside the gene matches: 4. In germline, CDR1 is SEHNR, CDR2 FQNEAQ (reference sequence). The CDR3, as DNA: TGTGCCAGCAGCTTAAATCGGGGGGTAGAGACCCAGTACTTC. Amino acid sequence: CASSLNRGVETQYF.

V and J are TRBV7-3 and TRBJ2-1, with 8 bases aligning to TRBD2. CDR3 length equals 16 residues. Per the germline V gene, CDR1 is SGHTA and CDR2 is FQGTGA. Trimming removed 4 bases from V and 7 bases from J; junction bases left unmatched: 12. The CDR3, as DNA: TGTGCCAGCAGCTCAGCCGGGACTAGAGGCAGGAATGAGCAGTTCTTC. It translates to CASSSAGTRGRNEQFF.

V gene TRBV19 combines with J gene TRBJ1-4; D not resolved. The V gene lost 4 bases and the J gene lost 1 base, with 4 bases spanning the gap. Germline CDR1 LNHDA, CDR2 SQIVND (reference sequence). This CDR3 is built from 13 residues. The CDR3 sequence: CASSTLTNEKLFF. DNA of the CDR3: TGTGCCAGTAGTACCCTAACTAATGAAAAACTGTTTTTT. Based on the CDR3 plus reference TRBV19 and TRBJ1-4, the full variable domain is DGGITQSPKYLFRKEGQNVTLSCEQNLNHDAMYWYRQDPGQGLRLIYYSQIVNDFQKGDIAEGYSVSREKKESFPLTVTSAQKNPTAFYLCASSTLTNEKLFFGSGTQLSVL.

The rearrangement uses TRBV5-1 and TRBJ2-1, with 8 bases fitting TRBD1. Unmatched junction bases numbered 2, after V lost 0 bases and J lost 3 bases. The CDR3 consists of 15 residues. From germline, CDR1 is SGHRS and CDR2 YFSETQ. Here the CDR3 reads CASSLAGTGYNEQFF. For the CDR3, the DNA is TGCGCCAGCAGCTTGGCCGGGACAGGCTACAATGAGCAGTTCTTC.

This clone was seen only once. The genes are TRBV5-1 and TRBJ2-1, with D tentatively TRBD1 (7 bases). Germline lookup yields CDR1 SGHRS and CDR2 YFSETQ. The CDR3 spans 17 residues. Trimming shortened V by 1 base and J by 7 bases, and 21 bases separated the two germline ends. The chain's CDR3 is CASSLYLDPRGANEQFF. Here the CDR3 DNA reads TGCGCCAGCAGCTTGTATCTCGACCCCAGGGGGGCAAATGAGCAGTTCTTC.

V is TRBV19 and J is TRBJ1-5, with a possible D match to TRBD1 (6 bases). Trimming pared 4 bases from V and 15 bases from J, leaving 16 bases between. Germline loops: CDR1 LNHDA, CDR2 SQIVND (reference sequence). This CDR3 is built from 12 residues. The CDR3 coding sequence is TGTGCCAGTAGTACCCGGGACAAGTTCCCGCATTTT. Encoded protein: CASSTRDKFPHF.

This chain uses TRBV9 with TRBJ2-6; a possible D gene is TRBD2 (5 bases). CDR3 length: 18 residues. V lost 0 bases and J lost 0, with 13 bases in between. CDR1 and CDR2 (germline): SGDLS, YYNGEE. In nucleotides, the CDR3 is TGTGCCAGCAGCGTAGGGGAGTGGGCATACTCTGGGGCCAACGTCCTGACTTTC. Amino acid sequence: CASSVGEWAYSGANVLTF.

CDR3 DNA sequence: TGTGCCAGCAGGACCTCCGGGCCTAGCGGGAGTACCTACAATGAGCAGTTCTTC. Translation gives CASRTSGPSGSTYNEQFF. The chain employs TRBV25-1 and TRBJ2-1; 10 bases match TRBD2. V lost 6 bases, J lost 2 bases, and 13 bases stayed unmatched. This CDR3 comprises 18 residues. Germline V gene data show CDR1 as MGHDK and CDR2 as SYGVNS.

This chain uses TRBV30 with TRBJ2-4, with D possibly matching TRBD1 (6 bases). The CDR3 is 16 amino acids. Germline V gene sequence: CDR1 GTSNPN, CDR2 SVGIG (reference sequence). The V gene lost 1 base and the J gene lost 2 bases, with 15 bases spanning the gap. Here the CDR3 reads CAWSAPGQLTKNIQYF. Here the CDR3 DNA reads TGTGCCTGGAGTGCGCCCGGACAGTTAACCAAAAACATTCAGTACTTC.

CDR3 coding DNA: TGTGCCAGCAGCTTACAGGGTGTCGGGAACACTGAAGCTTTCTTT. Residues: CASSLQGVGNTEAFF. The chain recombines TRBV7-2 with TRBJ1-1; a possible D gene is TRBD1 (5 bases). Germline CDR1 SGHTA, CDR2 FQGNSA. The CDR3 extends over 15 amino acids. V was clipped by 2 bases and J by 1 base, with 11 bases between them. Full variable domain (outside the CDR3, taken from reference TRBV7-2 and TRBJ1-1): GAGVSQSPSNKVTEKGKDVELRCDPISGHTALYWYRQSLGQGLEFLIYFQGNSAPDKSGLPSDRFSAERTGGSVSTLTIQRTQQEDSAVYLCASSLQGVGNTEAFFGQGTRLTVV.

The CDR3 nucleotides read TGTGCCAGCAGTTACTCGAATACAGCGGGAGGGTCTCCCGAAAGGGTGTTCTTC. This codes for CASSYSNTAGGSPERVFF. The rearrangement uses TRBV6-2 or TRBV6-3 and TRBJ2-1, with TRBD2 matching over 10 bases. V trimming: 0 bases; J trimming: 15 bases; junction bases outside the gene matches: 20. CDR3 length: 18 amino acids. Germline V gives CDR1 MNHEY, CDR2 SVGEGT.

The chain couples TRBV24-1 to TRBJ2-1; D is possibly TRBD1 (6 bases). Germline assignment: CDR1 KGHDR and CDR2 SFDVKD. The CDR3 contains 14 residues. V lost 11 bases and J lost 4, with 17 bases in between. CDR3 sequence: CAISGAPAYNEQFF. The CDR3 coding sequence is TGTGCCATCTCAGGGGCGCCGGCTTACAATGAGCAGTTCTTC.

As DNA, the CDR3 is TGTGCCAGCAGCCACCTTAGCGGACTCTCCTACGAGCAGTACTTC. It yields the protein CASSHLSGLSYEQYF. The chain recombines TRBV11-2 with TRBJ2-7; D might be TRBD2 (6 bases). Germline CDR1 and CDR2: SGHAT and FQNNGV. The V and J ends lost 5 bases and 0 bases respectively, with 14 bases between them. The CDR3 contains 15 residues.

The chain combines TRBV29-1 with TRBJ1-1, with D tentatively TRBD1 (5 bases). The CDR3 runs to 15 residues. Germline V gene sequence: CDR1 SQVTM, CDR2 ANQGSEA. Trimming took off 6 bases at V and 0 bases at J, with 17 bases between the two ends. The CDR3 DNA follows: TGCAGCGTCACAGGAGTGAATGGAGTGAACACTGAAGCTTTCTTT. Translation: CSVTGVNGVNTEAFF.